The 7 T cell receptor beta chains reported below all come from one sample, sequenced in a study of CD8 T cell repertoires and HIV-1 epitope variants. Profiling relied on immunoSEQ multiplex PCR, and the TCRdb table lists in-frame clones only, not all of them. The data show thousands of clones, 65% to 70% seen once. Their antigen targets remain unknown. The sequencing sample was made of cultured CD8+ T cells derived from PBMCs. These receptors were obtained from a male donor with HIV.

This clone is a singleton in its sample. The chain recombines TRBV25-1 with TRBJ2-7, with D possibly TRBD2 on 5 matching bases. V was clipped by 5 bases and J by 2 bases, with 16 bases between them. CDR3 size: 15 residues. Germline values: CDR1 MGHDK, CDR2 SYGVNS. The CDR3 DNA follows: TGTGCCAGCAGTTCCAGAGGGTTTCTAACCTACGAGCAGTACTTC. Encoded protein: CASSSRGFLTYEQYF.

On this clone: The germline gene is not matched at one end of the junction; a read error may be the cause. The gene calls are TRBV7-7 and TRBJ2-5; 8 nucleotides match TRBD1. Germline loops: CDR1 SSHAT, CDR2 FNYEAQ (reference sequence). This CDR3 spans 16 amino acids. The CDR3 coding sequence is TGTGCTAGCAGCTTATTGGGCAGGGGGCGAGAAGAGACCCAGTACTTC. It specifies CASSLLGRGREETQYF.

The chain couples TRBV27 to TRBJ1-5; D is unclear. Germline lookup yields CDR1 MNHEY and CDR2 SMNVEV (reference sequence). V lost 0 bases and J 0 bases, leaving 3 bases between the germline ends. CDR3 length: 14 amino acids. CDR3 region: CASSLSFSNQPQHF. The CDR3 nucleotides read TGTGCCAGCAGTTTATCGTTTAGCAATCAGCCCCAGCATTTT.

This clone was recorded a few times. The chain uses TRBV11-2 and TRBJ2-7; 7 nucleotides align to TRBD1. The CDR3 covers 14 residues. The V gene end was trimmed by 3 bases and the J gene end by 6 bases; junction bases not matched to a gene: 8. Germline V lookup: CDR1 SGHAT, CDR2 FQNNGV. Here the CDR3 reads CASSLGQGVAEQYF. CDR3 in DNA: TGTGCCAGCAGCTTGGGCCAGGGGGTAGCCGAGCAGTACTTC.

This clone came up a few times. The chain recombines TRBV11-3 with TRBJ1-4; D is undetermined. CDR1 and CDR2 from the germline V gene are SGHNT and YENEEA. This CDR3 region has 15 residues. The germline V and J ends were trimmed by 1 base and 8 bases, with 14 bases remaining between them. As DNA, the CDR3 is TGTGCCAGCAGCTTAGGTAACAGAGAGCGGGAAAAACTGTTTTTT. Translating gives CASSLGNREREKLFF.

The rearrangement uses TRBV7-2 and TRBJ2-3; tentative D call: TRBD2 (7 bases). The CDR3 loop spans 16 amino acids. Germline V gene sequence: CDR1 SGHTA, CDR2 FQGNSA. V dropped 1 base and J dropped 3 bases, with 14 bases sitting between them. As DNA, the CDR3 is TGTGCCAGCAGCTTAGGGGGGGGCAGTGTGACAGATACGCAGTATTTT. Translation gives CASSLGGGSVTDTQYF.

A single count supports this clone. This sequence joins TRBV29-1 and TRBJ2-1; D may correspond to TRBD1 or TRBD2 (5 bases each). The V end lost 8 bases, the J end lost 4 bases, and 27 bases lay between the germline ends. Germline-derived CDR1 and CDR2 are SQVTM and ANQGSEA. The CDR3 loop spans 17 amino acids. Here the CDR3 reads CSIWDRQPSGLYNEQFF. CDR3 sequence (DNA): TGCAGCATTTGGGACCGACAACCTTCGGGTTTATACAATGAGCAGTTCTTC.